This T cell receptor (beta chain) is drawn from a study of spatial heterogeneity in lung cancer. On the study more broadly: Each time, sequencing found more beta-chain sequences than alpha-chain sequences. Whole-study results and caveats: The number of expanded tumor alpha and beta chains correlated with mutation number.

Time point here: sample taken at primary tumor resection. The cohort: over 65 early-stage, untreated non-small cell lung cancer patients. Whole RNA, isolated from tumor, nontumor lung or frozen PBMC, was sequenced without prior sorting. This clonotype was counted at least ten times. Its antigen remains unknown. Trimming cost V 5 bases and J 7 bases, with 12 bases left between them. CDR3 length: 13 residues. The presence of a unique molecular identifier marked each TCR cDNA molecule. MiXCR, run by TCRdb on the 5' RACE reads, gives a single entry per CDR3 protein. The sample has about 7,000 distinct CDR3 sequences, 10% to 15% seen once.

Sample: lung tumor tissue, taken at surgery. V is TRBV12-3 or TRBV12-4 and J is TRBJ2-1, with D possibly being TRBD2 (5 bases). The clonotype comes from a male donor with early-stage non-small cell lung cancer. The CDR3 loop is CASSPRGPNEQFF. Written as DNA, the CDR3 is TGTGCCAGCAGTCCGAGAGGGCCGAATGAGCAGTTCTTC.